This is a list of T cell receptor beta chains from one sample in a study of control samples from healthy donors and cancer patients. Only in-frame clones appear in the TCRdb table, and some are missing; sequencing was by immunoSEQ multiplex PCR. This sample has more than 100,000 clones, with approximately 89% found just once. The specimen sequenced was blood. The receptor source for this set is a man aged 40-55 years in good health. Each CDR3 is given with its conserved first and last residue. The D gene is left open where the match is weak. The size field is filled for only some rows; it gives once, few, many or a size class.

d_call	v_call	clone_size	j_call	cdr3_aa	cdr3_nt
-	TRBV12-3/TRBV12-4	-	TRBJ1-5	CAVGGVQPQHF	TGTGCAGTGGGCGGGGTTCAGCCCCAGCATTTT
TRBD1	TRBV5-1	-	TRBJ1-2	CASSLQGADYGYTF	TGCGCCAGCAGCTTGCAGGGGGCAGACTATGGCTACACCTTC
-	TRBV2	-	TRBJ1-6	CASSESGKGISPLHF	TGTGCCAGCAGTGAATCAGGCAAAGGGATTTCACCCCTCCACTTT
-	TRBV25-1	-	TRBJ2-7	CASSEGSGWREQYF	TGTGCCAGCAGTGAAGGTTCGGGGTGGCGCGAGCAGTACTTC
-	TRBV7-4	-	TRBJ2-2	CASSLKGSVTGELFF	TGTGCCAGCAGCTTAAAGGGTTCGGTCACCGGGGAGCTGTTTTTT
TRBD2	TRBV5-4	-	TRBJ2-2	CASSSSGGLNTGELFF	TGTGCCAGCAGCAGTAGCGGGGGACTAAACACCGGGGAGCTGTTTTTT
TRBD1	TRBV5-6	-	TRBJ1-2	CASSLVQGAYGYTF	TGTGCCAGCAGCTTGGTGCAGGGGGCCTATGGCTACACCTTC
-	TRBV10-3	-	TRBJ1-2	CAISESQAANYGYTF	TGTGCCATCAGTGAGTCCCAGGCAGCAAACTATGGCTACACCTTC
-	TRBV7-3	once	TRBJ1-1	CASSLQSPGQGTEAFF	TGTGCCAGCAGCTTACAATCCCCGGGGCAGGGCACTGAAGCTTTCTTT
TRBD1	TRBV11-3	-	TRBJ1-2	CASSEQGKGNGYTF	TGTGCCAGCAGTGAACAGGGGAAGGGTAATGGCTACACCTTC
TRBD2	TRBV7-2	-	TRBJ2-1	CASSLASGFYNEQFF	TGTGCCAGCAGCTTAGCTAGCGGGTTTTACAATGAGCAGTTCTTC
TRBD1	TRBV4-1	-	TRBJ2-7	CASSQGQGPTYEQYF	TGCGCCAGCAGCCAGGGACAGGGGCCTACCTACGAGCAGTACTTC
TRBD1	TRBV6-5	once	TRBJ1-2	CASSPGTVNYGYTF	TGTGCCAGCAGTCCGGGGACAGTTAACTATGGCTACACCTTC
TRBD1	TRBV5-8	few	TRBJ1-2	CASSRPTLGQAYGYTF	TGTGCCAGCAGCCGACCCACGCTCGGACAGGCCTATGGCTACACCTTC
-	TRBV28	-	TRBJ1-1	CASSLGQRWTEAFF	TGTGCCAGCAGTTTAGGCCAGAGGTGGACTGAAGCTTTCTTT
TRBD2	TRBV9	-	TRBJ2-5	CASSVGRAGGQETQYF	TGTGCCAGCAGCGTAGGGCGAGCGGGGGGGCAAGAGACCCAGTACTTC
TRBD1	TRBV7-9	-	TRBJ2-7	CASSSGQVRAEQYF	TGTGCCAGCAGCTCTGGACAGGTCAGGGCCGAGCAGTACTTC
TRBD2	TRBV4-1	-	TRBJ2-7	CASSQGTSGTYEQYF	TGCGCCAGCAGCCAAGGGACTAGCGGAACCTACGAGCAGTACTTC
-	TRBV19	-	TRBJ2-7	CASTDSGVSGEQYF	TGTGCCAGCACCGACAGTGGAGTGTCGGGCGAGCAGTACTTC
TRBD1	TRBV7-7	-	TRBJ2-1	CASSLGTGGPLYNEQFF	TGTGCCAGCAGCTTAGGGACAGGGGGGCCCCTCTACAATGAGCAGTTCTTC
TRBD2	TRBV29-1	once	TRBJ2-1	CSGSGTSYNEQFF	TGCAGCGGTAGCGGGACGAGTTACAATGAGCAGTTCTTC
TRBD1	TRBV5-1	-	TRBJ2-6	CASSLVGTGALGANVLTF	TGCGCCAGCAGCTTGGTTGGGACAGGGGCTCTTGGGGCCAACGTCCTGACTTTC
-	TRBV5-4	-	TRBJ2-1	CASSRSGVTYNEQFF	TGTGCCAGCAGCAGATCAGGGGTGACCTACAATGAGCAGTTCTTC
-	TRBV6-2/TRBV6-3	-	TRBJ1-5	CASSLQGQPQHF	TGTGCCAGCAGTTTACAAGGCCAGCCCCAGCATTTT
TRBD1	TRBV2	-	TRBJ1-4	CASRAGGEKLFF	TGTGCCAGCAGGGCAGGGGGGGAAAAACTGTTTTTT
-	TRBV24-1	once	TRBJ2-1	CATRGSLYNEQFF	TGTGCCACGAGGGGTTCCCTTTACAATGAGCAGTTCTTC
TRBD2	TRBV27	-	TRBJ2-3	CASRLSFRSGGASDTQYF	TGTGCCAGCAGATTGTCCTTTAGAAGCGGGGGGGCCTCAGATACGCAGTATTTT
-	TRBV6-4	once	TRBJ2-2	CASSDSITGELFF	TGTGCCAGCAGTGACTCGATCACCGGGGAGCTGTTTTTT
TRBD1	TRBV6-6	-	TRBJ1-6	CASRPTGTGASPLHF	TGTGCCAGCAGACCCACCGGGACAGGGGCTTCACCCCTCCACTTT